Listed below are T cell receptor beta chains from one sample, sequenced in a study of T-cell memory formation after mild COVID-19. TCRdb passed the 5' RACE reads through MiXCR, listing each CDR3 protein once. This table has a few hundred thousand distinct CDR3 sequences, roughly 24% appearing once. What was sequenced was PBMCs or a T cell subset sorted from them (not recorded which). The source is an adult woman who had mild COVID-19 (a few samples of this study predate the infection). Cell type and time point are not known. Each CDR3 is given with its conserved first and last residue. Fields, in order: J gene, clone size, D gene, V gene, CDR3 protein, CDR3 DNA. D genes are given only for firm matches. A row's size may be missing; if present it is once, few, many or a size class.

J: TRBJ2-7; size: few; D: TRBD2; V: TRBV28; CDR3: CASSRLALRYEQYF; DNA: TGTGCCAGCAGCCGACTAGCGTTGCGCTACGAGCAGTACTTC
J: TRBJ2-7; size: NA; D: NA; V: TRBV7-9; CDR3: CASSGAAYEQYF; DNA: TGTGCCAGCAGCGGGGCAGCTTACGAGCAGTACTTC
J: TRBJ1-1; size: few; D: NA; V: TRBV7-9; CDR3: CASSPRGLLNTEAFF; DNA: TGTGCCAGCAGCCCCCGGGGACTCCTGAACACTGAAGCTTTCTTT
J: TRBJ1-5; size: few; D: TRBD1; V: TRBV7-2; CDR3: CASSLAQTGVSNQPQHF; DNA: TGTGCCAGCAGCTTAGCGCAAACAGGGGTTAGCAATCAGCCCCAGCATTTT
J: TRBJ2-7; size: NA; D: NA; V: TRBV12-3/TRBV12-4; CDR3: CASSAPGGTYEQYF; DNA: TGTGCCAGCAGTGCCCCCGGGGGAACCTACGAGCAGTACTTC
J: TRBJ1-4; size: NA; D: NA; V: TRBV7-9; CDR3: CASSATFVASGEKLFF; DNA: TGTGCCAGCAGCGCCACTTTTGTGGCGTCTGGTGAAAAACTGTTTTTT
J: TRBJ2-5; size: NA; D: NA; V: TRBV30; CDR3: CAWSVWDKYQETQYF; DNA: TGTGCCTGGAGTGTCTGGGACAAGTACCAAGAGACCCAGTACTTC
J: TRBJ2-5; size: few; D: NA; V: TRBV5-1; CDR3: CASSLTGTGTQYF; DNA: TGCGCCAGCAGCTTAACCGGGACCGGGACCCAGTACTTC
J: TRBJ2-7; size: NA; D: NA; V: TRBV5-5; CDR3: CASSLGATEPKGEQYF; DNA: TGTGCCAGCAGCTTGGGGGCGACAGAGCCCAAAGGAGAGCAGTACTTC
J: TRBJ2-2; size: NA; D: NA; V: TRBV6-5; CDR3: CASSYFSSTSAGELFF; DNA: TGTGCCAGCAGTTACTTCTCCTCTACCTCAGCCGGGGAGCTGTTTTTT
J: TRBJ2-1; size: NA; D: TRBD2; V: TRBV10-3; CDR3: CAISVGGLAGSSYNEQFF; DNA: TGTGCCATCAGTGTTGGGGGACTAGCGGGTAGCTCCTACAATGAGCAGTTCTTC
J: TRBJ2-3; size: few; D: NA; V: TRBV20-1; CDR3: CSARGLHTQYF; DNA: TGCAGTGCTAGAGGACTACATACGCAGTATTTT
J: TRBJ2-6; size: NA; D: TRBD1; V: TRBV11-3; CDR3: CASSSGDREFGANVLTF; DNA: TGTGCCAGCAGCTCCGGGGACAGGGAGTTTGGGGCCAACGTCCTGACTTTC
J: TRBJ1-2; size: few; D: NA; V: TRBV6-1; CDR3: CASSEATTINYGYTF; DNA: TGTGCCAGCAGTGAAGCCACGACAATCAACTATGGCTACACCTTC
J: TRBJ1-2; size: many; D: NA; V: TRBV5-1; CDR3: CASSIDPKYGYTF; DNA: TGCGCCAGCAGCATCGACCCGAAATATGGCTACACCTTC
J: TRBJ2-1; size: NA; D: NA; V: TRBV4-1; CDR3: CASSQDEGSDEQFF; DNA: TGCGCCAGCAGCCAAGATGAGGGAAGCGACGAGCAGTTCTTC
J: TRBJ2-1; size: NA; D: TRBD2; V: TRBV29-1; CDR3: CSVPYSAGGLYEQFF; DNA: TGCAGCGTTCCATATTCCGCGGGGGGCCTCTATGAGCAGTTCTTC
J: TRBJ1-2; size: NA; D: NA; V: TRBV20-1; CDR3: CSASLGAVTATSRGYTF; DNA: TGCAGTGCTAGTCTGGGGGCGGTGACGGCTACCAGTAGGGGCTACACCTTC
J: TRBJ2-5; size: NA; D: TRBD1; V: TRBV6-5; CDR3: CASSHDRVQETQYF; DNA: TGTGCCAGCAGTCACGACAGGGTCCAAGAGACCCAGTACTTC
J: TRBJ2-3; size: many; D: NA; V: TRBV23-1; CDR3: CASSPKREAKDTQYF; DNA: TGCGCCAGCAGTCCGAAGAGGGAAGCGAAAGATACGCAGTATTTT
J: TRBJ2-3; size: many; D: TRBD2; V: TRBV12-3/TRBV12-4; CDR3: CASCSGRNTDTQYF; DNA: TGTGCCAGCTGTAGCGGGCGAAACACAGATACGCAGTATTTT
J: TRBJ2-1; size: NA; D: NA; V: TRBV7-7; CDR3: CASSLGVLDNEQFF; DNA: TGTGCTAGCAGCTTAGGAGTACTAGACAATGAGCAGTTCTTC
J: TRBJ2-4; size: once; D: NA; V: TRBV7-2; CDR3: CASSLPQGKNIQYF; DNA: TGTGCCAGCAGCTTGCCGCAGGGCAAAAACATTCAGTACTTC
J: TRBJ2-7; size: NA; D: NA; V: TRBV24-1; CDR3: CATSDSRAGTTYEQYF; DNA: TGTGCCACCAGTGATTCAAGAGCCGGGACAACCTACGAGCAGTACTTC
J: TRBJ2-1; size: few; D: NA; V: TRBV25-1; CDR3: CASSESSHGVQFF; DNA: TGTGCCAGCAGTGAATCAAGCCACGGCGTGCAGTTCTTC
J: TRBJ1-1; size: NA; D: NA; V: TRBV7-2; CDR3: CASSLVQGFMNTEAFF; DNA: TGTGCCAGCAGCTTAGTACAGGGATTCATGAACACTGAAGCTTTCTTT
J: TRBJ1-1; size: NA; D: NA; V: TRBV6-2/TRBV6-3; CDR3: CASSYYRRNTEAFF; DNA: TGTGCCAGCAGTTATTACAGGCGTAACACTGAAGCTTTCTTT
J: TRBJ1-2; size: NA; D: NA; V: TRBV12-5; CDR3: CASGLGQIRYYGYTF; DNA: TGTGCTAGTGGTTTAGGACAGATTCGTTACTATGGCTACACCTTC